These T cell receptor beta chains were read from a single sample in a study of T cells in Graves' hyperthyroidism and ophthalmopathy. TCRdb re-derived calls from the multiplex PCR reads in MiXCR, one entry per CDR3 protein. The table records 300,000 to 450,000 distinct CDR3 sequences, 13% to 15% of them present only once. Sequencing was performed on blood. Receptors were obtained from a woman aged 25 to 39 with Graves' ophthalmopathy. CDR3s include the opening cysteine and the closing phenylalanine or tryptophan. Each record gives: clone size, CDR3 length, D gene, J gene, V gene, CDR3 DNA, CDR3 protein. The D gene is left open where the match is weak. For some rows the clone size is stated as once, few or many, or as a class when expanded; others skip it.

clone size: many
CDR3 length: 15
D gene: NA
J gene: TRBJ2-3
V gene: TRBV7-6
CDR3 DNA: TGTGCCAGCAGTTCAGCGTACCGGCGCACAGATACGCAGTATTTT
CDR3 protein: CASSSAYRRTDTQYF

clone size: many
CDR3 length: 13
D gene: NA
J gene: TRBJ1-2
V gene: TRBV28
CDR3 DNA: TGTGCCAGCAGTTTGGCGGCCGACTATGGCTACACCTTC
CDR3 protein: CASSLAADYGYTF

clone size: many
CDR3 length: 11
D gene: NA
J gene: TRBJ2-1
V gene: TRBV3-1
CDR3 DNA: TGTGCCAGCAGCCAAAACAATGAGCAGTCCTTC
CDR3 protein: CASSQNNEQSF

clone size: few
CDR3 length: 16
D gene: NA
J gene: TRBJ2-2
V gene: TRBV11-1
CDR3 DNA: TGTGCCAGCAGCTTAATTTCCGATCCGAACACCGGGGAGCTGTTTTTT
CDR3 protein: CASSLISDPNTGELFF

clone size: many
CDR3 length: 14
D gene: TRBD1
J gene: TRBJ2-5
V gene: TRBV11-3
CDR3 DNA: TGTGCCAGCAGCCCCGGGACAGGGTTAGAGACCCAGTACTTC
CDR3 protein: CASSPGTGLETQYF

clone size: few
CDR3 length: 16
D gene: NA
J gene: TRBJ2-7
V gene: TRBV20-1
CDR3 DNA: TGCAGTGCTAGTAGGGCCTTCGGGGGCAGCCCCTACGAGCAGTACTTC
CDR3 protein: CSASRAFGGSPYEQYF

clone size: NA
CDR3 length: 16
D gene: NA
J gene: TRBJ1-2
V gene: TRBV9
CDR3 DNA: TGTGCCAGCAGCGTAGCCCCCCCCGACAGGAACTATGGCTACACCTTC
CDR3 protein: CASSVAPPDRNYGYTF

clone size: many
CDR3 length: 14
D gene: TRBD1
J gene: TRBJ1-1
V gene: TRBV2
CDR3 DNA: TGTGCCAGCAGTCCACGGGACAGGGGCACTGAAGCTTTCTTT
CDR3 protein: CASSPRDRGTEAFF

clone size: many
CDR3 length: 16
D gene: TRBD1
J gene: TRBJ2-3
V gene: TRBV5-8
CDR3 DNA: TGTGCCAGCAGCTTGTGGTCGGACAGGGGGTCAGATACGCAGTATTTT
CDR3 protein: CASSLWSDRGSDTQYF

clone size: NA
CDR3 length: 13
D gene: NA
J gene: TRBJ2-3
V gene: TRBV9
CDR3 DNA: TGTGCCAGCAGTGCCACCTGGGAAGATACGCAGTATTTT
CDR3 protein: CASSATWEDTQYF

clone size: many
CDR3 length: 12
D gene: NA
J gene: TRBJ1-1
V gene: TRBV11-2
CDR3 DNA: TGTGCCAGCAAACAGATGAACACTGAAGCTTTCTTT
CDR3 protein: CASKQMNTEAFF

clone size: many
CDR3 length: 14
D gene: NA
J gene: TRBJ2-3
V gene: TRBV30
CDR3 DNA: TGTGCCTGGAGTGACCGGGGGAGCACAGATACGCAGTATTTT
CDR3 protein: CAWSDRGSTDTQYF

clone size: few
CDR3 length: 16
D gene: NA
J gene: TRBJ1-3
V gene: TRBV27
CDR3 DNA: TGTGCCAGCAGTATTCAGGGCGGAGCCTCTGGAAACACCATATATTTT
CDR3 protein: CASSIQGGASGNTIYF

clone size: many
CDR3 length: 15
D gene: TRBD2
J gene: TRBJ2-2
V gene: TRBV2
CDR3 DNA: TGTGCCAGCACCGACAACGGGGGGGACACCGGGGAGCTGTTTTTT
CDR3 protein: CASTDNGGDTGELFF

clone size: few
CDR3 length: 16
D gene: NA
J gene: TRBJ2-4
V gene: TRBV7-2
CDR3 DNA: TGTGCCAGCAGCTTAGAGTCTGGGGGGGCCCTGAACATTCAGTACTTC
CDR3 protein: CASSLESGGALNIQYF

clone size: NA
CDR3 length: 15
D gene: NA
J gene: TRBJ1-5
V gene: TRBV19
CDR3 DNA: TGTGCCAGTAGTATTCCGACACTTAGCAATCAGCCCCAGCATTTT
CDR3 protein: CASSIPTLSNQPQHF

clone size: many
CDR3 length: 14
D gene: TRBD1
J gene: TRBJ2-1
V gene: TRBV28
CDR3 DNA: TGTGCCAGCAGCCTCCGGGACAGGTACAATGAGCAGTTCTTC
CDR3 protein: CASSLRDRYNEQFF

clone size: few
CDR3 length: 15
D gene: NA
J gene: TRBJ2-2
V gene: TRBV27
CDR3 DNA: TGTGCCAGCTTCCCTGATGGGGGCGGTGGCGGGGAGCTGTTTTTT
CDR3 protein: CASFPDGGGGGELFF

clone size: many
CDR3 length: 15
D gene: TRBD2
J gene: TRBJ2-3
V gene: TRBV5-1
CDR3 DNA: TGCGCCAGCAATCTCGGGGGGGCTAGCACAGATACGCAGTATTTT
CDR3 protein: CASNLGGASTDTQYF

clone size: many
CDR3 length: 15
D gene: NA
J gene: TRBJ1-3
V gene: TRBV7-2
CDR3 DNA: TGTGCCAGCAGCTTTTTTCATCACTCTGGAAACACCATATATTTT
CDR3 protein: CASSFFHHSGNTIYF

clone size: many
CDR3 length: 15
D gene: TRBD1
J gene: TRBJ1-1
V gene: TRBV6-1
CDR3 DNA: TGTGCCAGCAGTAGACCCCAGGGGGGGGTAACTGAAGCTTTCTTT
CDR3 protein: CASSRPQGGVTEAFF

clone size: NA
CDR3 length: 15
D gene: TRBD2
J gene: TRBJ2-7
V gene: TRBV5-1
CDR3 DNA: TGCGCCAGCAGCTTAGGTAGCGGGGGGATAAACGAGCAGTACTTC
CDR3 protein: CASSLGSGGINEQYF

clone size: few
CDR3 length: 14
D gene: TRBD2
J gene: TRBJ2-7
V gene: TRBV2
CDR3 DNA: TGTGCCACCACGATTCTAGCGGGGGGGAACGAGCAGTACTTC
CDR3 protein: CATTILAGGNEQYF

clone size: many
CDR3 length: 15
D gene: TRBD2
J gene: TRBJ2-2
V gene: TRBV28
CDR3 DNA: TGTGCCAGCAGCGGTCTAGCGGGGTTGGTCGGGGAGCTGTTTTTT
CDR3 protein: CASSGLAGLVGELFF

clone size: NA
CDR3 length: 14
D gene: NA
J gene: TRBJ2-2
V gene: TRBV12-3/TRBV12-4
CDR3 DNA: TGTGCCAGCAGTTCAACGGACAGCACCGGGGAGCTGTTTTTT
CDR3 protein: CASSSTDSTGELFF

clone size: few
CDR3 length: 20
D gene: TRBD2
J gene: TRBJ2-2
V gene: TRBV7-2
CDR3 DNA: TGTGCCAGCAGCTTAGCGGCGTCGGGACTAGCGGGGGGCGGGACCGGGGAGCTGTTTTTT
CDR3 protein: CASSLAASGLAGGGTGELFF

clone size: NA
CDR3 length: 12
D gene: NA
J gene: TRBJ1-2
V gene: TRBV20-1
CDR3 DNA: TGCAGTGCTAGAGACACAGACTATGGCTACACCTTC
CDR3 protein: CSARDTDYGYTF